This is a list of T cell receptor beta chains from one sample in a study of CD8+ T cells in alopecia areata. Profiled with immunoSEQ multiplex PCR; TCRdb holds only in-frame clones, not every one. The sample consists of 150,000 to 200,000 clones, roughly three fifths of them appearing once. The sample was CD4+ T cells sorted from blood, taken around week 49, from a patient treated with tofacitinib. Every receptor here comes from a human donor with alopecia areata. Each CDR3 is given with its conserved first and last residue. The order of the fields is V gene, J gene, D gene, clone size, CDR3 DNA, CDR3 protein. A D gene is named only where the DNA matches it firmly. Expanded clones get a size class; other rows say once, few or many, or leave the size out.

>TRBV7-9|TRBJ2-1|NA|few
TGTGCCAGCAGCTTAGGACAGTACAATGAGCAGTTCTTC
CASSLGQYNEQFF
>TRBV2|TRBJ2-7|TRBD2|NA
TGTGCCAGCAGTGATGGGACTAGCCTACTTTACGAGCAGTACTTC
CASSDGTSLLYEQYF
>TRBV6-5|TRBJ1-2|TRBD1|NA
TGTGCCAGCAGTTACCTGGGACAGGCGGATGGCTACACCTTC
CASSYLGQADGYTF
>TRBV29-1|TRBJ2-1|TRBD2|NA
TGCAGCGTTGTTTCCCCACTGACTAGCGGGGGGAACAATGAGCAGTTCTTC
CSVVSPLTSGGNNEQFF
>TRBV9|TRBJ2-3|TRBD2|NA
TGTGCCAGCAGCGTCCTAGCGGGGCCTCGAGATACGCAGTATTTT
CASSVLAGPRDTQYF
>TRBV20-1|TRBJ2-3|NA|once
TGCAGTGCTGTCCCACTTAATACGCAGTATTTT
CSAVPLNTQYF
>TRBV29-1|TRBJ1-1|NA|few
TGCAGCTTTCGGACGGGAACGAACACTGAAGCTTTCTTT
CSFRTGTNTEAFF
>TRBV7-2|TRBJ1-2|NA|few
TGTGCCAGCAGCTTAGTCGGAGCCGTCTATGGCTACACCTTC
CASSLVGAVYGYTF
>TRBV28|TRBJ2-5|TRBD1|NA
TGTGCCAGCAGTTTACGGGGACAGGCTGGGACCCAGTACTTC
CASSLRGQAGTQYF
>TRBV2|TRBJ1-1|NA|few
TGTGCCAGCAGCAGGGAAGTGAACACTGAAGCTTTCTTT
CASSREVNTEAFF
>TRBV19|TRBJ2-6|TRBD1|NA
TGTGCCAGTAACCGACAGGGGGGCGCCGGGGCCAACGTCCTGACTTTC
CASNRQGGAGANVLTF
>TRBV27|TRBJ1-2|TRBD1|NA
TGTGCCAGCAGATCCGACAGGGGGCCCCTCTATGGCTACACCTTC
CASRSDRGPLYGYTF
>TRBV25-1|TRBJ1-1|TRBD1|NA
TGTGCCAGCGGGACAGGGGGGGCTTTCTTT
CASGTGGAFF
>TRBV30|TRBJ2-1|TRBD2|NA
TGTGCCTGTCGTTTAGCGGGGTACAATGAGCAGTTCTTC
CACRLAGYNEQFF
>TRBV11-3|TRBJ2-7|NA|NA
TGTGCCAGCAGCGCAGCCAGCGACTACGAGCAGTACTTC
CASSAASDYEQYF
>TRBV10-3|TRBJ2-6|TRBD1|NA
TGTGCCATCACCCAGAACAGGGGGCCTGGGGCCAACGTCCTGACTTTC
CAITQNRGPGANVLTF
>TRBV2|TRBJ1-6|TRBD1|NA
TGTGCCAGCAGTGATCCGGGACAGGGCTCTAATTCACCCCTCCACTTT
CASSDPGQGSNSPLHF
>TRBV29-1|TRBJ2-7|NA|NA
TGCAGCGTTTATTCTAGGGGCCAGCCCGAGCAGTACTTC
CSVYSRGQPEQYF
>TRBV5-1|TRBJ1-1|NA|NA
TGCGCCAGCAGCTTGGAGGCTGGGGTGAACACTGAAGCTTTCTTT
CASSLEAGVNTEAFF